This T cell receptor beta chain was identified during a study of cytomegalovirus exposure and HLA in healthy donors. Germline values: CDR1 MDHEN, CDR2 SYDVKM. V shed 6 bases and J shed 3 bases, with 6 bases lying between them. The CDR3 extends over 11 amino acids. Primers: 60 Vbeta forward and 13 Jbeta reverse. In the original processing: Unique TCR beta chains totaled roughly 80 million in a later count, with around 11 million of them shared. The table came from immunoSEQ multiplex PCR; TCRdb's copy has only in-frame clones and leaves some out. V and J calls plus clone size are reproduced from that table; the DNA served to infer D and trimming. The sample has about 130,000 clones; roughly 80% are singletons. Points on this clone: Its antigen remains unidentified.

Study results and limitations: Sequencing probably produced one cluster of sequence variants that were highly shared. Donors were assumed by presence/absence analyses to have roughly uniform sequencing depth.

Sequencing was done on a sample of PBMCs. V is TRBV28 and J is TRBJ2-7; no clear D. This TCR derives from a woman aged 40 to 50 in good health and CMV-seronegative. Written as DNA, the CDR3 is TGTGCCAGCAGCCAACACTACGAGCAGTACTTC. Its translation: CASSQHYEQYF.